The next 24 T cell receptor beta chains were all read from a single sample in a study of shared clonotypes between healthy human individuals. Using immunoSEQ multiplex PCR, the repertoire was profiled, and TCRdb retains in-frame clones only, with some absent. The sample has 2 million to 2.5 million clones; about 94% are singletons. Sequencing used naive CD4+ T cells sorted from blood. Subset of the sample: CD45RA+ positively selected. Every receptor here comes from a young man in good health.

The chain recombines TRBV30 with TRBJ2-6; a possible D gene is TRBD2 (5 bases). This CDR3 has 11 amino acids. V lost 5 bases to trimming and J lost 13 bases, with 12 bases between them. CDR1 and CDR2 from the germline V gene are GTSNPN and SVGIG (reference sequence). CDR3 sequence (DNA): TGTGCCTGGGGGGATCGGGGAGTCCTGACTTTC. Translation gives CAWGDRGVLTF.

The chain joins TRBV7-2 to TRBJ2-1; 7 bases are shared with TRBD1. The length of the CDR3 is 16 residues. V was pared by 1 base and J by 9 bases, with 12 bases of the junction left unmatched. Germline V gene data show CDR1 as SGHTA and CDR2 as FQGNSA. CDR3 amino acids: CASSLGTGTRLGEQFF. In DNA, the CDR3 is TGTGCCAGCAGCTTAGGGACAGGTACTCGGTTGGGTGAGCAGTTCTTC.

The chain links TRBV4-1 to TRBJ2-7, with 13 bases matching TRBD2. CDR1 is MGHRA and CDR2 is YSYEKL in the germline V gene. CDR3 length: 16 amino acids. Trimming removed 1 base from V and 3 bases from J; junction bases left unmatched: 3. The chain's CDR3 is CASSQGGLAGIYEQYF. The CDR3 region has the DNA TGCGCCAGCAGCCAAGGGGGACTAGCGGGAATCTACGAGCAGTACTTC.

The CDR3 spells CASSATGGRGYTF. The DNA of the CDR3 is TGTGCCAGCAGTGCAACAGGGGGCCGAGGCTACACCTTC. The rearrangement joins TRBV6-5 to TRBJ1-2, with 9 bases identical to TRBD1. V shed 5 bases and J 8 bases; nucleotides not matched to a gene: 6. Germline V lookup: CDR1 MNHEY, CDR2 SVGAGI. The CDR3 is 13 residues long.

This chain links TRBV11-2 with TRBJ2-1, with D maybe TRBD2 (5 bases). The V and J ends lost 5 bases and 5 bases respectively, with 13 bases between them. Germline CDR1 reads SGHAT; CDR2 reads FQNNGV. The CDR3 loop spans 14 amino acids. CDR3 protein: CASSGRLANNEQFF. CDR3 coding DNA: TGTGCCAGCAGCGGCCGCTTAGCGAACAATGAGCAGTTCTTC.

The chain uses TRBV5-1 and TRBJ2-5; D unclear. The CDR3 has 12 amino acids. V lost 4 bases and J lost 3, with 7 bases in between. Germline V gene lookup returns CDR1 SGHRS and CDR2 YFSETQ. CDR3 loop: CASSNSKETQYF. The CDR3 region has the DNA TGCGCCAGCAGCAATAGCAAAGAGACCCAGTACTTC.

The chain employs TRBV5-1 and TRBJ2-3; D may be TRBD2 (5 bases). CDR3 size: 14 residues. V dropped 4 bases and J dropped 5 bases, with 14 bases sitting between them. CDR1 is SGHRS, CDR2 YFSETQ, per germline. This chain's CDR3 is CASSPSTTGDTQYF. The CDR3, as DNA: TGCGCCAGCAGCCCTAGCACGACGGGAGATACGCAGTATTTT.

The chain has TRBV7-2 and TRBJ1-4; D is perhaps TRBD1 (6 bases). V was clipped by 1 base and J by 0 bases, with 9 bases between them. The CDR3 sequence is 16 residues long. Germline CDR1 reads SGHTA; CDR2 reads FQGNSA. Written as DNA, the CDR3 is TGTGCCAGCAGCTTAGTGGAGGGGGCAACTAATGAAAAACTGTTTTTT. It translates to CASSLVEGATNEKLFF.

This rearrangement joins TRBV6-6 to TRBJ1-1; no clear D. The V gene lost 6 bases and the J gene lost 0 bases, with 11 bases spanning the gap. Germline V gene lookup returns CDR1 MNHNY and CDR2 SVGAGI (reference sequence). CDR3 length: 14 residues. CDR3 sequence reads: CASSLSELNTEAFF. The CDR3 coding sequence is TGTGCCAGCAGCCTCAGTGAACTGAACACTGAAGCTTTCTTT.

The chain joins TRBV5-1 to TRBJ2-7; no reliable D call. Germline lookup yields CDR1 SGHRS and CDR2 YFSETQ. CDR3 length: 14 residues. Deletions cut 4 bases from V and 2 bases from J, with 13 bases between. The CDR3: CASSLLVGPYEQYF. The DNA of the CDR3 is TGCGCCAGCAGCCTACTGGTGGGCCCCTACGAGCAGTACTTC.

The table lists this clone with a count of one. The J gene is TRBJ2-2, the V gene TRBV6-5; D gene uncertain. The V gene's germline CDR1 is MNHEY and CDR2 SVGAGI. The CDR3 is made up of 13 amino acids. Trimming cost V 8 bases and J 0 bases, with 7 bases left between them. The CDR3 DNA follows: TGTGCCAGCCTCGAGGCGAACACCGGGGAGCTGTTTTTT. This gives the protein CASLEANTGELFF.

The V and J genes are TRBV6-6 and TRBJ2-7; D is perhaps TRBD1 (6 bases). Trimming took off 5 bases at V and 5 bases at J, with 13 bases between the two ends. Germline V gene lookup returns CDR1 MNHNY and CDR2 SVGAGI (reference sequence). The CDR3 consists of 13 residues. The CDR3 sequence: CASSAGVWDEQYF. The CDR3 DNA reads TGTGCCAGCAGTGCAGGGGTCTGGGACGAGCAGTACTTC.

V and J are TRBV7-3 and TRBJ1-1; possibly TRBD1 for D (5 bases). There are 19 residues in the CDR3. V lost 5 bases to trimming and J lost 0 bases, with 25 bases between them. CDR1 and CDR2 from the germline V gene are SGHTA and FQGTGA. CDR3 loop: CASSPEGRGLEGLNTEAFF. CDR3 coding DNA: TGTGCCAGCAGCCCAGAAGGTCGAGGGTTAGAGGGGCTGAACACTGAAGCTTTCTTT.

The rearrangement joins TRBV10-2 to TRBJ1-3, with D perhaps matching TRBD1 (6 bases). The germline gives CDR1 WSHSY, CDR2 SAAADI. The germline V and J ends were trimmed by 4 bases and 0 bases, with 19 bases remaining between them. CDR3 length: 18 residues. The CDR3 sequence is CASSASGTNIVSGNTIYF. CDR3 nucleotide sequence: TGCGCCAGCAGTGCATCCGGGACAAACATTGTCTCTGGAAACACCATATATTTT.

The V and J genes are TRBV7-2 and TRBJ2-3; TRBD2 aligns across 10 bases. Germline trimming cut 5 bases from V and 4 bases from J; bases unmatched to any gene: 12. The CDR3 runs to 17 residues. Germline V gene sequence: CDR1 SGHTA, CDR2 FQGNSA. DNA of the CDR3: TGTGCCAGCAGCCTCAGCCCAGCGGGAGGGCGGGCAGATACGCAGTATTTT. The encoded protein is CASSLSPAGGRADTQYF.

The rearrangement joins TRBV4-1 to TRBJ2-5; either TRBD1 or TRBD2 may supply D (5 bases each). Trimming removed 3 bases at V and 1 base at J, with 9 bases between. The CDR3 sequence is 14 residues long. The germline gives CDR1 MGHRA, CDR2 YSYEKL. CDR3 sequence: CASSQTGTQETQYF. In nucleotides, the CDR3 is TGCGCCAGCAGCCAGACGGGGACCCAAGAGACCCAGTACTTC.

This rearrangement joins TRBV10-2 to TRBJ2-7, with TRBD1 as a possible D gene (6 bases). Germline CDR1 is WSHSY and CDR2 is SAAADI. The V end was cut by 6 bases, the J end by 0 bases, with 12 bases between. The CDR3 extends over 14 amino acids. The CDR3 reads CASSGQSLSYEQYF. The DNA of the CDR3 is TGCGCCAGCAGCGGACAGTCCCTCTCCTACGAGCAGTACTTC.

CDR3 nucleotides: TGTGCCAGCAGCTCGCTCGGACTAGCGGGGGTCAGGGCCGGGGAGCTGTTTTTT. Translating it yields CASSSLGLAGVRAGELFF. This rearrangement joins TRBV7-8 to TRBJ2-2; 13 nucleotides line up with TRBD2. After removal of 4 bases from V and 6 bases from J, the junction contained 11 bases not matched to a gene. The CDR3 runs 18 residues. The germline gives CDR1 SGHVS, CDR2 FQNEAQ.

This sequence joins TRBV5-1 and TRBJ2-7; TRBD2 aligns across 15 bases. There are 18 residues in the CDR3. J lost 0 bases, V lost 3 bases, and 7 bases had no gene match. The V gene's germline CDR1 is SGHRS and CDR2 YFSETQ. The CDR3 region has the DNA TGCGCCAGCAGCTCGAGGACTAGCGGGGGGGCTAACTCCTACGAGCAGTACTTC. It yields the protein CASSSRTSGGANSYEQYF.

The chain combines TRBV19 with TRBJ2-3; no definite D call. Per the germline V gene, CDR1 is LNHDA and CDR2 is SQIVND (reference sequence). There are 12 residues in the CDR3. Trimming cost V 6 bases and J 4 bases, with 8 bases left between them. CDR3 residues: CASRGRADTQYF. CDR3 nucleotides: TGTGCCAGTAGGGGAAGGGCAGATACGCAGTATTTT.

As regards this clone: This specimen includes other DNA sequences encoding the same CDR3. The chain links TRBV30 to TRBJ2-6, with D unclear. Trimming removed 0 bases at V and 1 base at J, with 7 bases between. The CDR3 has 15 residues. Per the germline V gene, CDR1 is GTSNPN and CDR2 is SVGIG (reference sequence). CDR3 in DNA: TGTGCCTGGAGTGTAGGTGGGTCTGGGGCCAACGTCCTGACTTTC. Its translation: CAWSVGGSGANVLTF.

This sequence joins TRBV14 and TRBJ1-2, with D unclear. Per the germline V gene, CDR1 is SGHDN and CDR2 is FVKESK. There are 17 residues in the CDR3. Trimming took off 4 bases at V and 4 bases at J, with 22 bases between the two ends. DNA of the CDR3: TGTGCCAGCAGCCGGGCCCCAGCGGGGTTGAGTGGCTATGGCTACACCTTC. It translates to CASSRAPAGLSGYGYTF.

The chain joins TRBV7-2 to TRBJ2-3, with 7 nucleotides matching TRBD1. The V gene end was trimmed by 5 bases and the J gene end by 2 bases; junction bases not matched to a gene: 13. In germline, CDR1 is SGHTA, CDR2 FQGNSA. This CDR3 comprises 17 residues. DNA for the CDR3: TGTGCCAGCAGCGGAGACAAACAGGGGTGGAACACAGATACGCAGTATTTT. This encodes CASSGDKQGWNTDTQYF. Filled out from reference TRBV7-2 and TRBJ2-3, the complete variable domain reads GAGVSQSPSNKVTEKGKDVELRCDPISGHTALYWYRQSLGQGLEFLIYFQGNSAPDKSGLPSDRFSAERTGGSVSTLTIQRTQQEDSAVYLCASSGDKQGWNTDTQYFGPGTRLTVL.

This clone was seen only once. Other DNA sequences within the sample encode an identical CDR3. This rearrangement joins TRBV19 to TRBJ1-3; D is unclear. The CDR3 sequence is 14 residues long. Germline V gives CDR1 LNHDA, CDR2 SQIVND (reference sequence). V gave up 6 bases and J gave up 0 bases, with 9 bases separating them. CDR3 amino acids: CASSRTGSGNTIYF. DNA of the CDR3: TGTGCCAGTAGCCGGACGGGCTCTGGAAACACCATATATTTT.